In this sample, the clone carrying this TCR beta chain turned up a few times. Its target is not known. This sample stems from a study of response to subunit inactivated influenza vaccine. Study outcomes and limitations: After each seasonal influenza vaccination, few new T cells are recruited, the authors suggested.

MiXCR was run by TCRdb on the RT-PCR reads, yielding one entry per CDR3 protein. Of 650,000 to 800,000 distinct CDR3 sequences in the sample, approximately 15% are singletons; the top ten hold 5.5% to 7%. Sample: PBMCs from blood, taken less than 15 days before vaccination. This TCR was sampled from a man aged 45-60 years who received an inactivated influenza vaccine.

DNA for the CDR3: TGCGCCAGCAGCTTGAGCCGGGGAGGCGGCCCAGATACGCAGTATTTT. This translates into CASSLSRGGGPDTQYF. The chain recombines TRBV5-1 with TRBJ2-3, with D possibly TRBD2 on 6 matching bases. From germline, CDR1 is SGHRS and CDR2 YFSETQ. The V gene lost 1 base and the J gene lost 4 bases, with 16 bases spanning the gap. This CDR3 has 16 amino acids.